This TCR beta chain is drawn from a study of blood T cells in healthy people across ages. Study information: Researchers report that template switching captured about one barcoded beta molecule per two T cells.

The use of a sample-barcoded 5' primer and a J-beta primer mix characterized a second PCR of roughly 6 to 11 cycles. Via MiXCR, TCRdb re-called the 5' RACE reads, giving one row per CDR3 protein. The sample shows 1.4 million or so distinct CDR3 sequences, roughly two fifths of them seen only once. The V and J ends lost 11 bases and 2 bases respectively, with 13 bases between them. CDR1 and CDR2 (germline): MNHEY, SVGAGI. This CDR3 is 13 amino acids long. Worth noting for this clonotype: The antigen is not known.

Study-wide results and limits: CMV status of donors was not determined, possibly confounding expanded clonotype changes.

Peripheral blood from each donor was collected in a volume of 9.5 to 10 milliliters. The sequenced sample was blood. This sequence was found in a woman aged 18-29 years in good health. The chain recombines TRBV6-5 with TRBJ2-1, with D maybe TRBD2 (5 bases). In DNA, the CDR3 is TGTGCCGGCAAGCGGAAACCCTACAATGAGCAGTTCTTC. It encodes CAGKRKPYNEQFF.